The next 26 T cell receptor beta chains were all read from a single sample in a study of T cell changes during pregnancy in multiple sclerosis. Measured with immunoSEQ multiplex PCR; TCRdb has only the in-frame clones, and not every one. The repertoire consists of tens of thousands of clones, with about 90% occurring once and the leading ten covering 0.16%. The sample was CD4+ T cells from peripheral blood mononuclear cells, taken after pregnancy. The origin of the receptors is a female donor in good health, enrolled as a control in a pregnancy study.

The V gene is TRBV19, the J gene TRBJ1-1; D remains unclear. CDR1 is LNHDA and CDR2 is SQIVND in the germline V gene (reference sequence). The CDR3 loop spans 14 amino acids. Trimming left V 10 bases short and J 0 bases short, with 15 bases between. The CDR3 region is CATSEPRLNTEAFF. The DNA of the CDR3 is TGTGCCACCAGCGAGCCGCGACTGAACACTGAAGCTTTCTTT.

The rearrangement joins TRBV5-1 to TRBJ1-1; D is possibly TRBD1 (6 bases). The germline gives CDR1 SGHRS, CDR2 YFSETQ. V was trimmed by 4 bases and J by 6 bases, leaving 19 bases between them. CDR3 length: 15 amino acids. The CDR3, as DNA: TGCGCCAGCAGCCCTTACTCGACAGGATCCCCTGAAGCTTTCTTT. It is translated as CASSPYSTGSPEAFF.

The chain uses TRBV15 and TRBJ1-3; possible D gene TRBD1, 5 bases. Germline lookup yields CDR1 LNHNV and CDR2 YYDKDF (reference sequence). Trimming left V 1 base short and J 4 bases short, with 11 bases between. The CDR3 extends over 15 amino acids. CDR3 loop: CATSRGSGWGNTIYF. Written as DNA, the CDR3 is TGTGCCACCAGCAGAGGGTCAGGGTGGGGAAACACCATATATTTT.

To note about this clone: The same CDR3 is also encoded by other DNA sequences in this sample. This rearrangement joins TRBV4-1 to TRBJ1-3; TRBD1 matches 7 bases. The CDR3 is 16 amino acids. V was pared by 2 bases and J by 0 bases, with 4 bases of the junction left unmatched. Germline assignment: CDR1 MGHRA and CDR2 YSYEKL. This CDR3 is CASSQRGPSSGNTIYF. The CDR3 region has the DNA TGCGCCAGCAGCCAAAGGGGGCCGAGCTCTGGAAACACCATATATTTT.

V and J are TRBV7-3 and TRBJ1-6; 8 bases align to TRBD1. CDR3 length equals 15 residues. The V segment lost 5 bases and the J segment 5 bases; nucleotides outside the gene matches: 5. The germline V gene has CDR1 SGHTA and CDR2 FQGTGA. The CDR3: CASSAQGGNNSPLHF. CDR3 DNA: TGTGCCAGCAGCGCACAGGGGGGAAATAATTCACCCCTCCACTTT.

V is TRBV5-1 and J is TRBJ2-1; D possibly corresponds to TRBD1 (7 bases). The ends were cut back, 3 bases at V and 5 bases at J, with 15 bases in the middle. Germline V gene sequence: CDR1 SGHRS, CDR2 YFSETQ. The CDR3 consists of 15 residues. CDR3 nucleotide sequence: TGCGCCAGCAGCTGGGGGCGGGACAGAAACAATGAGCAGTTCTTC. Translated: CASSWGRDRNNEQFF.

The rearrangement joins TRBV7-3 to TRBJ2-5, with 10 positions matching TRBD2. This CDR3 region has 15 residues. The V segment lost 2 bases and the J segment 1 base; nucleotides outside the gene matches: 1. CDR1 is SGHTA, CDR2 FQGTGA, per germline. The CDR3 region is CASSLLAGVQETQYF. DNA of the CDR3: TGTGCCAGCAGCTTACTAGCGGGGGTCCAAGAGACCCAGTACTTC.

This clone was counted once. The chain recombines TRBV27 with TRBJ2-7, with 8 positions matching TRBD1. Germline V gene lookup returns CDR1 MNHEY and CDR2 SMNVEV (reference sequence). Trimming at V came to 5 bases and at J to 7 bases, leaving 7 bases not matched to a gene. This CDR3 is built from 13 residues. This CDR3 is CASSRDRSGEQYF. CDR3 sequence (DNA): TGTGCCAGCAGTCGGGACAGGTCGGGTGAGCAGTACTTC.

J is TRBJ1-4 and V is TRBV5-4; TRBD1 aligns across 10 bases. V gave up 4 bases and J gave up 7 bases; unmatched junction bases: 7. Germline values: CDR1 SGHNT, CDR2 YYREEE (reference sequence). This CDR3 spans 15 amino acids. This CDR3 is CASSTRQGAFEKLFF. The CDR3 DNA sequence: TGTGCCAGCAGCACCCGACAGGGGGCGTTTGAAAAACTGTTTTTT.

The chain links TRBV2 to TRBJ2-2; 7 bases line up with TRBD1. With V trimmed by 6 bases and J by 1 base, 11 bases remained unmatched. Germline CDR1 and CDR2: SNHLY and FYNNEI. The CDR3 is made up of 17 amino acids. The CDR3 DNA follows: TGTGCCAGCAGGGGGGACAGCCGCCCCTTGAACACCGGGGAGCTGTTTTTT. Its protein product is CASRGDSRPLNTGELFF.

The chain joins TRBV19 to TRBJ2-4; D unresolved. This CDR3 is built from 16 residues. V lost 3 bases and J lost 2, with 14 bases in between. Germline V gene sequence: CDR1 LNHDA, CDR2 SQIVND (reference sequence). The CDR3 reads CASSIVLVPPKNIQYF. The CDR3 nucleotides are TGTGCCAGTAGTATCGTTCTAGTGCCTCCCAAAAACATTCAGTACTTC.

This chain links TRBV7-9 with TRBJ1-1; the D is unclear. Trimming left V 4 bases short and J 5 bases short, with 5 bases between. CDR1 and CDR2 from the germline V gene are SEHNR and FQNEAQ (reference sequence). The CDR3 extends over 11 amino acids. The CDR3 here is CASSSETEAFF. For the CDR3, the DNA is TGTGCCAGCAGCTCGGAGACTGAAGCTTTCTTT.

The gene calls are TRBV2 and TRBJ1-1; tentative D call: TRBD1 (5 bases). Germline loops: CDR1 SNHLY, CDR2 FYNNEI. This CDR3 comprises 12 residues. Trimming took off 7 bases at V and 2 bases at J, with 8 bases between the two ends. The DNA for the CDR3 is TGTGCCAGCAAGGGGTTTAACACTGAAGCTTTCTTT. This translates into CASKGFNTEAFF.

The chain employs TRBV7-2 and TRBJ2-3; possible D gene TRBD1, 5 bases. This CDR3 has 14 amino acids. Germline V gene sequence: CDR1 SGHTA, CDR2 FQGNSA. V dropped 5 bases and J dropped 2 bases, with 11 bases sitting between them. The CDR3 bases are TGTGCCAGCAGCCTACGACAGTTCACAGATACGCAGTATTTT. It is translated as CASSLRQFTDTQYF.

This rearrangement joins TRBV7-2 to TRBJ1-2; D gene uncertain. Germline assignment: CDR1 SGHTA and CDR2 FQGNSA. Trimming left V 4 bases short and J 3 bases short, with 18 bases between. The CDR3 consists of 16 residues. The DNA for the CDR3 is TGTGCCAGCAGCTCCCGGGGTGGCACCCGGGACTATGGCTACACCTTC. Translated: CASSSRGGTRDYGYTF.

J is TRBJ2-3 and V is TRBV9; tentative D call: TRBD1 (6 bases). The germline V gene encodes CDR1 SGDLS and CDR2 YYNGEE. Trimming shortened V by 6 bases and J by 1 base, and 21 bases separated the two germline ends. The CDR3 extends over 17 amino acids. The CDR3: CASTPGDGRRGTDTQYF. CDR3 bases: TGTGCCAGCACGCCAGGGGACGGCAGGCGGGGCACAGATACGCAGTATTTT.

CDR3 residues: CASSPTSGGLETQYF. The CDR3, as DNA: TGTGCCAGCAGTCCTACTAGCGGGGGGTTAGAGACCCAGTACTTC. The genes are TRBV4-2 and TRBJ2-5; 12 nucleotides line up with TRBD2. The CDR3 spans 15 residues. The V and J ends lost 6 bases and 4 bases, in that order; junction bases with no gene match: 6. In germline, CDR1 is LGHNA, CDR2 YNFKEQ.

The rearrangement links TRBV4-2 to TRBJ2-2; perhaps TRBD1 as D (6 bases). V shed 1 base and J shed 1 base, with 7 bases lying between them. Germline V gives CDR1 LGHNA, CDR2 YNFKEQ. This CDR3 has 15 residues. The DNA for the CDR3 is TGTGCCAGCAGCCAAGGGGGGCTGAACACCGGGGAGCTGTTTTTT. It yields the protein CASSQGGLNTGELFF.

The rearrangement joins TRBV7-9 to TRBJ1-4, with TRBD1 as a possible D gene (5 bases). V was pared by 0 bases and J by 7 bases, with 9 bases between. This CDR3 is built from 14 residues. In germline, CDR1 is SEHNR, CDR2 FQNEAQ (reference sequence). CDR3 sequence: CASSLAGVGEKLFF. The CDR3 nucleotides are TGTGCCAGCAGCTTAGCAGGGGTGGGTGAAAAACTGTTTTTT.

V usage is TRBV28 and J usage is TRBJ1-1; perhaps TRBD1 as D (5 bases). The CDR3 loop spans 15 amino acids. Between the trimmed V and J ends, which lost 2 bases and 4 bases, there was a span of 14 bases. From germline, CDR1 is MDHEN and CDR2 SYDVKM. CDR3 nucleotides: TGTGCCAGCAGTTTAGGAGGGGTCGTGGCCACTGAAGCTTTCTTT. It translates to CASSLGGVVATEAFF.

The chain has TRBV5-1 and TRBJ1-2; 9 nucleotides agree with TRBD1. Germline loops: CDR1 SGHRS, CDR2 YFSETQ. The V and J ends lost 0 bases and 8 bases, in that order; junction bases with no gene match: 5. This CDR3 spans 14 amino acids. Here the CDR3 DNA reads TGCGCCAGCAGCTTGGGGACAGGGGTGCAAGGCTACACCTTC. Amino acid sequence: CASSLGTGVQGYTF.

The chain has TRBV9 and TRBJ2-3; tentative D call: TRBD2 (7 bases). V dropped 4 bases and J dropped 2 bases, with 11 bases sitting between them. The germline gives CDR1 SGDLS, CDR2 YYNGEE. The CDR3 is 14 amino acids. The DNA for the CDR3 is TGTGCCAGCAGCCCCGGGGGGCTCACAGATACGCAGTATTTT. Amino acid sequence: CASSPGGLTDTQYF.

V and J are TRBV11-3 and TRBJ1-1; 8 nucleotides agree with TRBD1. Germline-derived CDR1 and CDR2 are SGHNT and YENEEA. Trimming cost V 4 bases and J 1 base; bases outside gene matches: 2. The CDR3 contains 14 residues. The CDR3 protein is CASSSQGGNTEAFF. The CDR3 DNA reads TGTGCCAGCAGCTCACAGGGGGGGAACACTGAAGCTTTCTTT.

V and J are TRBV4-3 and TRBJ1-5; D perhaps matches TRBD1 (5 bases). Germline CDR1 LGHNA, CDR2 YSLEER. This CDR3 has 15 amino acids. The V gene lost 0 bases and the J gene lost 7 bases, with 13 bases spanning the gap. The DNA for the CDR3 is TGCGCCAGCAGCCAAGAAGCTCGCACAGGACAGCCCCAGCATTTT. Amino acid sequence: CASSQEARTGQPQHF.

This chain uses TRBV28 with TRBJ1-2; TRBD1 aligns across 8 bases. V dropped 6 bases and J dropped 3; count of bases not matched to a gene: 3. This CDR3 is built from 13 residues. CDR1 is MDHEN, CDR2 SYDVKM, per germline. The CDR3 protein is CASRPGGDYGYTF. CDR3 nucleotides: TGTGCCAGCAGACCAGGGGGCGACTATGGCTACACCTTC.

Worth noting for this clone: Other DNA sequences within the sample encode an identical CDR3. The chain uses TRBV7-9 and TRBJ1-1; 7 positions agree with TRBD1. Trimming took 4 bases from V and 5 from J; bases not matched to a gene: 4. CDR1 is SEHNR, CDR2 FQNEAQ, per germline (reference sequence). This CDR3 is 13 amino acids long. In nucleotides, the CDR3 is TGTGCCAGCAGCTCGACAGGGCTAACTGAAGCTTTCTTT. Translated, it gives CASSSTGLTEAFF.